The source of this T cell receptor gamma chain is a study of gamma-delta chains in newborns, infants, children (dated by TCRdb to about 2019). Broadly, across the study: According to the study title, microbial exposure causes polyclonal expansion of innate gammadelta T cells right after birth. How innate gammadelta T cell populations in human newborns were shaped by microbial exposure immediately after birth was investigated in the study.

Counted from cysteine to phenylalanine, this CDR3 has 10 amino acids. Only the CDR3 DNA is retained, 30 bases long and in frame from the first base. Looking up the germline V gene yields CDR1 EGSTGY and CDR2 YDSYTSSV. The junction shows trimming of 5 bases on V and 11 bases on J, and the gene matches do not reach 6 bases of it. Worth noting for this clone: The antigen it recognizes is unknown. It has no much larger one-base neighbor in the sample; base qualities were not kept.

TCRdb names Illumina MiSeq as the instrument used. TCRdb recomputed clones from the public reads with CATT; identical DNA rows were then combined. The sample table shows about 3,700 gamma-chain clones, and about 61% are seen once. The ten largest clones represent around 15% of the sample. The sample comprised blood. The source of this sequence is a child who was a newborn, infant or young child, either healthy, febrile or measles-vaccinated (not recorded which). The chain uses TRGV4 and TRGJ1 or TRGJ2. TCRdb supplies no J gene; here it was assigned by aligning the nucleotide sequence to germline. The CDR3 region reads CATWGKEKLF. DNA sequence: TGTGCCACCTGGGGAAAGGAGAAACTCTTT.